This T cell receptor (beta chain) emerged from a study of T-cell memory formation after mild COVID-19. The CDR3 totals 13 residues. V was pared by 0 bases and J by 0 bases, with 0 bases between. Per germline, CDR1 LGHNA and CDR2 YSLEER. This clonotype was counted many times. One entry per CDR3 protein results from TCRdb running MiXCR on the 5' RACE reads. The sample contains around 200,000 distinct CDR3 sequences, more than 9% of which appear only once. This chain uses TRBV4-3 with TRBJ2-1; D is undetermined. Sequencing was performed on PBMCs or a T cell subset sorted from them (not recorded which). This receptor was taken from a man aged 18 to 29 who had mild COVID-19 (a few samples of this study predate the infection). Cell type and time point are not known. CDR3 region: CASSQDSYNEQFF. The CDR3 DNA reads TGCGCCAGCAGCCAAGACTCCTACAATGAGCAGTTCTTC.